This TCR beta chain was obtained from a study of blood T cell repertoires in COVID-19. The CDR3 is made up of 16 amino acids. Per the germline V gene, CDR1 is SGDLS and CDR2 is YYNGEE. The V end was cut by 4 bases, the J end by 4 bases, with 18 bases between. TCRdb keeps only in-frame clones here, not all; method: immunoSEQ multiplex PCR. The sample records about 140,000 clones, around nine tenths being singletons. This clone was observed once. The sequenced sample consisted of peripheral blood. The receptor comes from a woman aged 45-60 years with acute or convalescent COVID-19. The chain is built from TRBV9 and TRBJ2-1; tentative D call: TRBD2 (5 bases). For the CDR3, the DNA is TGTGCCAGCAGCTTTTTCTCCGGGATCCCTTACAATGAGCAGTTCTTC. This encodes CASSFFSGIPYNEQFF.